A single T cell receptor beta chain is shown here with its context. No antigen is known for it. CDR3 length: 14 residues. Germline V gene sequence: CDR1 WNHNN, CDR2 SYGVQD (reference sequence). Trimming took off 4 bases at V and 7 bases at J, with 11 bases between the two ends. The sample comes from a study of cytomegalovirus exposure and HLA in healthy donors. Study observations and caveats: For most subjects, TCR beta sequences were reported to predict HLA-A and HLA-B alleles with accuracy. Most CMV-associated TCR beta chains appeared HLA-restricted in a later analysis. Upon later analysis, HLA-associated TCR beta chains proved more clonally expanded than other, equally common chains.

13 Jbeta primers and 60 Vbeta primers were used for the PCR. The method was immunoSEQ multiplex PCR; TCRdb's version includes in-frame clones alone and lacks a portion of them. The sample lists 120,000 or so clones; less than 10% were seen once. Material: PBMCs. J is TRBJ1-6 and V is TRBV10-1, with D tentatively TRBD1 (6 bases). The receptor comes from a woman between 35 and 50 years old in good health and CMV-seropositive. This chain's CDR3 is CASSAGDRNSPLHF. CDR3 sequence (DNA): TGCGCCAGCAGTGCTGGCGACAGGAATTCACCCCTCCACTTT.